This T cell receptor beta chain was retrieved from a study of T cells in Graves' hyperthyroidism and ophthalmopathy. Trimming left V 5 bases short and J 6 bases short, with 17 bases between. The CDR3 runs to 14 residues. Germline CDR1 reads SGHDT; CDR2 reads YYEEEE. Investigators excluded patients with uncontrolled infection, other autoimmune disease, pregnancy or lactation. Diagnosis relied on clinical symptoms, serum thyroxine and TRAb, thyroid ultrasound and orbital computed tomography. TCR beta CDR3 region amplification was performed from RNA transcripts. The HTBI primer set served for first-round RT-PCR of the TCR CDR3. MiXCR, run by TCRdb on the multiplex PCR reads, gives a single entry per CDR3 protein. This table has approximately 30,000 distinct CDR3 sequences, around 50% appearing once.

The sequenced sample consisted of blood. The receptor was isolated from a woman in her thirties or forties with Graves' ophthalmopathy. The genes are TRBV5-6 and TRBJ1-2; D remains ambiguous. CDR3 DNA: TGTGCCAGCAGTACCGGGCCTCAGCGCGATGGCTACACCTTC. Its protein product is CASSTGPQRDGYTF.